What follows describes a single T cell receptor (beta chain). As yet, its antigen is unknown. Per the germline V gene, CDR1 is SGHKS and CDR2 is YYEKEE (reference sequence). The trim removed 4 bases at V and 4 bases at J, leaving 9 bases unmatched. There are 15 residues in the CDR3. Use of 60 Vbeta and 13 Jbeta primers characterized the PCR. TCRdb's table, derived via immunoSEQ multiplex PCR, lists solely in-frame clones and lacks some. Of 80,000 or so clones in the sample, roughly 75% are singletons; the top ten hold roughly 7.2%. The data belong to a study of cytomegalovirus exposure and HLA in healthy donors. Broader study findings: In vitro assays verified that a few CMV-associated chains recognized CMV antigens specifically.

The sequenced sample consisted of PBMCs. This rearrangement joins TRBV5-5 to TRBJ1-1; 8 bases fit TRBD1. The sequence was obtained from a woman in her thirties or forties in good health and CMV-seronegative. The CDR3 is CASSPGQGRFTEAFF. CDR3 bases: TGTGCCAGCAGCCCCGGACAGGGACGTTTCACTGAAGCTTTCTTT.